One sample yielded the 4 T cell receptor beta chains listed below, sequenced in a study of blood T cell repertoires in COVID-19. Repertoires were generated with immunoSEQ multiplex PCR, while TCRdb's copy carries only in-frame clones and drops some. The sample shows roughly 280,000 clones, more than 80% of them seen only once. Specimen: PBMCs or T cells enriched from blood (not recorded which). These receptors were collected from a woman between 25 and 40 years old with acute COVID-19.

The CDR3 spells CASRDRDLETSGGRGQYF. In nucleotides, the CDR3 is TGCGCCAGCAGAGACAGGGATCTTGAGACTAGCGGGGGGCGGGGGCAGTATTTT. The genes are TRBV10-1 and TRBJ2-3, with 13 bases matching TRBD2. The V gene's germline CDR1 is WNHNN and CDR2 SYGVQD (reference sequence). The CDR3 loop spans 18 amino acids. V lost 6 bases, J lost 11 bases, and 20 bases stayed unmatched.

This sequence joins TRBV20-1 and TRBJ2-7, with a weak D call TRBD2 (6 bases). The CDR3 spans 13 residues. The ends were cut back, 3 bases at V and 6 bases at J, with 15 bases in the middle. Germline V gene sequence: CDR1 DFQATT, CDR2 SNEGSKA (reference sequence). Written as DNA, the CDR3 is TGCAGTGCTAGTTGGCCTAGCGCTGGCGAGCAGTACTTC. This gives the protein CSASWPSAGEQYF.

In its sample, this clone was seen once. The rearrangement links TRBV5-1 to TRBJ2-1; maybe TRBD1 (6 bases). Germline lookup yields CDR1 SGHRS and CDR2 YFSETQ. Trimming took off 1 base at V and 5 bases at J, with 7 bases between the two ends. This CDR3 spans 13 amino acids. CDR3 residues: CASSLQGNNEQFF. The CDR3 nucleotides are TGCGCCAGCAGCTTGCAGGGGAACAATGAGCAGTTCTTC.

This clone was counted between two and nine times. Other DNA sequences in this specimen translate into the identical CDR3. V and J are TRBV28 and TRBJ1-1, with a weak D call TRBD1 (5 bases). This CDR3 has 13 amino acids. Trimming left V 2 bases short and J 2 bases short, with 6 bases between. Germline assignment: CDR1 MDHEN and CDR2 SYDVKM. CDR3 nucleotides: TGTGCCAGCAGTTTAGGGGCCAACACTGAAGCTTTCTTT. Its translation is CASSLGANTEAFF.